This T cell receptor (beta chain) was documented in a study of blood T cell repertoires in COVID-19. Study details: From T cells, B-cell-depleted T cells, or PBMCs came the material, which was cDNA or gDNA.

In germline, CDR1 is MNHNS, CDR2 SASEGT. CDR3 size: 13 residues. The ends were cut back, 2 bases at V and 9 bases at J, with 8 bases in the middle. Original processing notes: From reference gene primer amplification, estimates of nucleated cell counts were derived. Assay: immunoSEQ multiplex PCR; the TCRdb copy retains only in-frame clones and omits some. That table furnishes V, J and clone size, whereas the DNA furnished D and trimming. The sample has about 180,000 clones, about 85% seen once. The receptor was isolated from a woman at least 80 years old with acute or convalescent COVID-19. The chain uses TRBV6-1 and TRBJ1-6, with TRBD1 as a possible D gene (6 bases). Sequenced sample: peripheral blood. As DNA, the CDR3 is TGTGCCAGCAGTGAAACAGGGACTTCACCCCTCCACTTT. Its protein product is CASSETGTSPLHF.